Here is one T cell receptor beta chain with its context. This sample is drawn from a study of blood T cell repertoires in COVID-19. Whole-study context: Sources were T cells, B-cell-depleted T cells, or PBMCs; the material itself was cDNA or gDNA.

The authors' processing: By means of reference gene primer amplification, nucleated cell counts were estimated. Clones were read by immunoSEQ multiplex PCR, and TCRdb kept only the in-frame ones, dropping some. From that table come the V and J calls and clone size; the DNA was used to work out D and trimming. Among 200,000 to 300,000 clones listed, about 89% were seen once. The source of this sequence is a woman between 45 and 60 years old with acute or convalescent COVID-19. Input material: peripheral blood.

The CDR3 nucleotides read TGCGCCAGCAGCTTGGGCAGGGCGGGGGAGACCCAGTACTTC. Its protein product is CASSLGRAGETQYF. The V call is TRBV5-1, the J call TRBJ2-5; the D gene is possibly TRBD2 (6 bases). Germline lookup yields CDR1 SGHRS and CDR2 YFSETQ. Trimming left V 0 bases short and J 5 bases short, with 11 bases between. The CDR3 runs to 14 residues.